This record covers a single TCR beta chain. Data came from immunoSEQ multiplex PCR; TCRdb stores just in-frame clones and leaves some out. This table has some 51,000 clones, approximately 94% appearing once. Germline-derived CDR1 and CDR2 are KGHSH and LQKENI. Trimming took off 2 bases at V and 0 bases at J, with 11 bases between the two ends. The CDR3 spans 16 residues. The data derive from a study of T cell changes during pregnancy in multiple sclerosis. The TCR sequence derives from a female donor with multiple sclerosis, enrolled in a pregnancy study. The chain couples TRBV18 to TRBJ1-5; D is undetermined. Here the sequenced sample was CD4+ T cells from peripheral blood mononuclear cells, taken in the second trimester of pregnancy. CDR3 DNA sequence: TGTGCCAGCTCACCAAGTGTCAGGAATAGCAATCAGCCCCAGCATTTT. This gives the protein CASSPSVRNSNQPQHF.